A single sample gave rise to the 9 T cell receptor beta chains below, sequenced in a study of blood T cell repertoires in COVID-19. The table came from immunoSEQ multiplex PCR; TCRdb's copy has only in-frame clones and leaves some out. The sample holds about 250,000 clones, about 91% seen once. The specimen was peripheral blood. These receptors all come from a woman aged 40 to 50 who had recovered from COVID-19.

The rearrangement joins TRBV6-5 to TRBJ2-7; no firm D call. Looked up from germline, CDR1 is MNHEY and CDR2 is SVGAGI. The CDR3 has 13 residues. V was trimmed by 2 bases and J by 2 bases, leaving 7 bases between them. The CDR3 DNA reads TGTGCCAGCAGTTACGGGCGAGCCTACGAGCAGTACGTC. Its protein is CASSYGRAYEQYV.

The genes are TRBV28 and TRBJ2-7; TRBD2 matches at 10 bases. Germline V lookup: CDR1 MDHEN, CDR2 SYDVKM. V was pared by 6 bases and J by 3 bases, with 8 bases of the junction left unmatched. CDR3 length: 15 amino acids. Written as DNA, the CDR3 is TGTGCCAGCAGGCCGACCGGGACTAGCGTCTACGAGCAGTACTTC. The encoded protein is CASRPTGTSVYEQYF.

This clone is a singleton in its sample. The chain employs TRBV6-2 or TRBV6-3 and TRBJ1-5; possible D gene TRBD1, 5 bases. Germline V gene lookup returns CDR1 MNHEY and CDR2 SVGEGT. The V gene lost 2 bases and the J gene lost 7 bases, with 24 bases spanning the gap. The length of the CDR3 is 18 residues. The CDR3 bases are TGTGCCAGCAGTTACCCGCTGACAGCAAGGGGTTCTCAGCAGCCCCAGCATTTT. This sequence encodes CASSYPLTARGSQQPQHF.

The chain links TRBV7-2 to TRBJ1-3; 7 positions match TRBD1. Germline CDR1 is SGHTA and CDR2 is FQGNSA. The CDR3 length is 14 residues. The V segment lost 1 base and the J segment 3 bases; nucleotides outside the gene matches: 0. The CDR3 reads CASSLGTGGNTIYF. As DNA, the CDR3 is TGTGCCAGCAGCTTAGGGACAGGTGGAAACACCATATATTTT.

This chain's CDR3 is CASKEGASTAQETQYF. CDR3 nucleotide sequence: TGTGCCAGCAAGGAGGGGGCGAGTACGGCCCAAGAGACCCAGTACTTC. V and J are TRBV2 and TRBJ2-5; tentatively, D is TRBD1 (7 bases). Germline V CDR1 and CDR2: SNHLY, FYNNEI. Trimming removed 7 bases at V and 1 base at J, with 19 bases between. The CDR3 length is 16 residues.

This clone was seen more than once but under ten times. The J gene is TRBJ1-1, the V gene TRBV9; D not resolved. This CDR3 comprises 13 residues. The germline CDR1 and CDR2 sequences are SGDLS and YYNGEE. Deletions cut 1 base from V and 11 bases from J, with 15 bases between. The CDR3 region has the DNA TGTGCCAGCAGCGTATCCCCTCTTACAGAGGCTTTCTTT. It codes for CASSVSPLTEAFF. Full variable domain (rest looked up from reference TRBV9 and TRBJ1-1): DSGVTQTPKHLITATGQRVTLRCSPRSGDLSVYWYQQSLDQGLQFLIQYYNGEERAKGNILERFSAQQFPDLHSELNLSSLELGDSALYFCASSVSPLTEAFFGQGTRLTVV.

This rearrangement joins TRBV19 to TRBJ2-5, with 11 nucleotides matching TRBD2. CDR1 and CDR2 (germline): LNHDA, SQIVND (reference sequence). This CDR3 contains 16 residues. V gave up 3 bases and J gave up 4 bases; unmatched junction bases: 7. This CDR3 reads CASSMNSGRVGETQYF. The CDR3 DNA follows: TGTGCCAGTAGTATGAATAGCGGGAGGGTCGGAGAGACCCAGTACTTC. Using reference TRBV19 and TRBJ2-5 for the parts outside the CDR3, the full variable domain is DGGITQSPKYLFRKEGQNVTLSCEQNLNHDAMYWYRQDPGQGLRLIYYSQIVNDFQKGDIAEGYSVSREKKESFPLTVTSAQKNPTAFYLCASSMNSGRVGETQYFGPGTRLLVL.

The chain recombines TRBV5-1 with TRBJ2-7; tentative D call: TRBD1 (6 bases). The length of the CDR3 is 19 residues. V lost 2 bases, J lost 3 bases, and 27 bases lay in between. CDR1 SGHRS and CDR2 YFSETQ come from the germline V gene. The CDR3 DNA is TGCGCCAGCAGCTTTTTCCGGGACACGACTGGACCTGGAGGCTACGAGCAGTACGTC. Protein product: CASSFFRDTTGPGGYEQYV.

The gene calls are TRBV21-1 and TRBJ2-5; TRBD1, the D gene given by the table, was not confirmed from the DNA. TRBV21-1 is an annotated pseudogene. This CDR3 spans 15 amino acids. CDR3 residues: CATKRDSRGEETQYF. The CDR3 coding sequence is TGTGCCACCAAACGGGACAGTAGGGGGGAAGAGACCCAGTACTTC.